The 26 T cell receptor beta chains given below trace back to one sample, sequenced in a study of post-analysis software for immune sequencing data (dated by TCRdb to about 2015). General conclusions and limits of the study: Four or five TRBV segments, including TRBV5-6, TRBV5-1 and TRBV20-1, were significantly more frequent in patients than controls.

Library creation used PCR. The instrument given in TCRdb is Illumina HiSeq 2500. To reduce PCR and sequencing biases, unique molecular identifiers were incorporated into the TCR beta cDNA libraries. Using fastp trimming at Q25 and MiXCR clonotype assembly, TCRdb reanalyzed the public sequencing data and kept in-frame beta chains. Records with the same CDR3 protein are collapsed into one entry carrying the most frequent genes and DNA. Across this sample there are around 770,000 distinct CDR3 sequences, with around 42% seen only once. The ten largest clonotypes hold roughly 4.9% of the sample. Their antigen targets remain unknown. Sequencing used blood. All receptors derive from a girl between 5 and 17 years old with multiple sclerosis.

The chain carries TRBV29-1 and TRBJ1-1, with D possibly TRBD1 on 5 matching bases. CDR3 length: 13 amino acids. V lost 4 bases and J 3 bases, leaving 12 bases between the germline ends. Germline V gene sequence: CDR1 SQVTM, CDR2 ANQGSEA. CDR3 residues: CSVAGGRDTEAFF. The CDR3 DNA follows: TGCAGCGTTGCGGGGGGTAGGGACACTGAAGCTTTCTTT.

This chain joins TRBV4-1 and TRBJ2-7, with TRBD1 as a possible D gene (5 bases). Trimming left V 1 base short and J 3 bases short, with 19 bases between. CDR1 MGHRA and CDR2 YSYEKL come from the germline V gene. The CDR3 is 17 residues long. Here the CDR3 reads CASSQGGLRKPNYEQYF. The CDR3 coding sequence is TGCGCCAGCAGCCAAGGGGGCCTGAGAAAACCCAACTACGAGCAGTACTTC.

This chain links TRBV2 with TRBJ1-6; 8 positions match TRBD1. The CDR3 is 16 residues long. With 1 base clipped from V and 3 bases from J, the junction kept 2 bases outside the gene matches. In germline, CDR1 is SNHLY, CDR2 FYNNEI. Here the CDR3 DNA reads TGTGCCAGCAGTGAAGAGGACAGGGACTATAATTCACCCCTCCACTTT. As protein: CASSEEDRDYNSPLHF.

The CDR3 here is CASRPSGSSTDTQYF. CDR3 DNA: TGTGCCAGCAGGCCTAGCGGATCTAGCACAGATACGCAGTATTTT. The V call is TRBV6-2 or TRBV6-3, the J call TRBJ2-3; 7 bases map to TRBD2. With 6 bases clipped from V and 0 bases from J, the junction kept 6 bases outside the gene matches. CDR3 length: 15 amino acids. Germline V gene sequence: CDR1 MNHEY, CDR2 SVGEGT.

The V call is TRBV6-6, the J call TRBJ2-3; the D gene is possibly TRBD2 (5 bases). Germline V gene sequence: CDR1 MNHNY, CDR2 SVGAGI (reference sequence). Trimming stripped 10 bases from V and 1 base from J, with 12 bases between. This CDR3 comprises 13 residues. The CDR3 loop is CATTLGGTDTQYF. As DNA, the CDR3 is TGTGCCACCACTTTGGGAGGCACAGATACGCAGTATTTT.

The rearrangement joins TRBV27 to TRBJ2-1; 10 bases map to TRBD2. The germline CDR1 and CDR2 sequences are MNHEY and SMNVEV (reference sequence). The CDR3 runs to 15 residues. Trimming removed 5 bases from V and 5 bases from J; junction bases left unmatched: 6. Here the CDR3 reads CASSKAGGPHNEQFF. The CDR3 nucleotides read TGTGCCAGCAGTAAAGCGGGAGGGCCGCACAATGAGCAGTTCTTC.

The gene calls are TRBV12-3 or TRBV12-4 and TRBJ1-4; D remains unclear. The CDR3 is made up of 14 amino acids. V was trimmed by 3 bases and J by 5 bases, leaving 10 bases between them. Here the CDR3 reads CASSFGVLNEKLFF. The CDR3 DNA is TGTGCCAGCAGTTTTGGGGTTTTGAATGAAAAACTGTTTTTT.

This clonotype was picked up a small number of times. This chain connects TRBV7-2 to TRBJ2-7, with 9 bases identical to TRBD2. The assigned J gene may be wrong: the sequence end matches TRBJ2-5 better. Per germline, CDR1 SGHTA and CDR2 FQGNSA. The CDR3 has 18 amino acids. The CDR3 coding sequence is TGTGCCAGCAGCCGATCGACGGGGAGCGGGAGGTTTCGGGAGACCCAGTACTTC. It codes for CASSRSTGSGRFRETQYF.

The chain carries TRBV10-2 and TRBJ2-7, with D possibly being TRBD2 (6 bases). This CDR3 has 13 residues. Germline V gene lookup returns CDR1 WSHSY and CDR2 SAAADI. V shed 8 bases and J shed 4 bases, with 15 bases lying between them. The CDR3 loop is CASRPSAGYEQYF. The CDR3 nucleotides read TGCGCCAGCCGGCCTAGCGCCGGGTACGAGCAGTACTTC.

This clonotype was seen once. The rearrangement uses TRBV2 and TRBJ1-5; TRBD1 agrees at 10 bases. The V and J ends lost 5 bases and 6 bases, in that order; junction bases with no gene match: 4. Per germline, CDR1 SNHLY and CDR2 FYNNEI. The CDR3 totals 14 residues. The CDR3, as DNA: TGTGCCAGCAGTCGGGACAGGGGCGTTCAGCCCCAGCATTTT. This gives the protein CASSRDRGVQPQHF.

The V gene is TRBV20-1, the J gene TRBJ1-1; TRBD1 matches 11 bases. The junction had 1 base not matched to a gene; V was cut back by 3 bases and J by 1 base. The CDR3 runs to 14 residues. Germline V lookup: CDR1 DFQATT, CDR2 SNEGSKA (reference sequence). CDR3 in amino acids: CSARGTGGNTEAFF. The CDR3, as DNA: TGCAGTGCTAGGGGGACAGGGGGGAACACTGAAGCTTTCTTT.

This clonotype has a count of ten or more. The V call is TRBV7-2, the J call TRBJ2-7; D is unresolved. The CDR3 sequence is 14 residues long. V was cut by 3 bases and J by 4 bases, with 13 bases left in between. Germline values: CDR1 SGHTA, CDR2 FQGNSA. The CDR3 reads CASSLGSGGYEQYF. CDR3 nucleotides: TGTGCCAGCAGCTTGGGCTCGGGTGGGTACGAGCAGTACTTC.

The chain is built from TRBV27 and TRBJ2-6; perhaps TRBD1 as D (6 bases). This CDR3 has 17 residues. V was clipped by 8 bases and J by 2 bases, with 19 bases between them. In germline, CDR1 is MNHEY, CDR2 SMNVEV (reference sequence). The CDR3 nucleotides are TGTGCCAGCGGGGGCACCGTGGGAAAACCTGGGGCCAACGTCCTGACTTTC. It yields the protein CASGGTVGKPGANVLTF.

The sample holds one count of this clonotype. A read error may explain this, as a much larger clone is one base away. This chain joins TRBV29-1 and TRBJ2-7, with D tentatively TRBD2 (5 bases). The J call is doubtful: the DNA matches TRBJ2-5 better. Germline assignment: CDR1 SQVTM and CDR2 ANQGSEA. The CDR3 length is 13 residues. CDR3 amino acids: CSFHPTTRETQYF. The CDR3 DNA follows: TGCAGCTTTCACCCGACTACGCGGGAGACCCAGTACTTC.

The chain recombines TRBV7-2 with TRBJ2-5; TRBD1 matches 7 bases. V shed 9 bases, J shed 1 base, and the junction held 5 bases outside the gene matches. CDR1 and CDR2 (germline): SGHTA, FQGNSA. The CDR3 loop spans 13 amino acids. The CDR3 loop is CASEQGTQETQYF. CDR3 nucleotides: TGTGCCAGTGAACAGGGGACCCAAGAGACCCAGTACTTC.

This clonotype was detected only a few times. The chain is built from TRBV14 and TRBJ1-2; D unresolved. Germline V gene sequence: CDR1 SGHDN, CDR2 FVKESK. This CDR3 spans 15 amino acids. V was shortened by 4 bases and J by 1 base, with 13 bases between the two germline ends. The CDR3 protein is CASSLTYPSNYGYTF. CDR3 nucleotide sequence: TGTGCCAGCAGCCTAACCTACCCGAGTAACTATGGCTACACCTTC. Complete variable domain (other parts from reference TRBV14 and TRBJ1-2): EAGVTQFPSHSVIEKGQTVTLRCDPISGHDNLYWYRRVMGKEIKFLLHFVKESKQDESGMPNNRFLAERTGGTYSTLKVQPAELEDSGVYFCASSLTYPSNYGYTFGSGTRLTVV.

V and J are TRBV7-2 and TRBJ2-7, with TRBD2 matching over 7 bases. CDR1 and CDR2 from the germline V gene are SGHTA and FQGNSA. The CDR3 consists of 15 residues. The V gene end was trimmed by 1 base and the J gene end by 3 bases; junction bases not matched to a gene: 6. The CDR3 loop is CASSLGRESYYEQYF. The CDR3 region has the DNA TGTGCCAGCAGCTTAGGGCGGGAGAGTTACTACGAGCAGTACTTC. Combining the CDR3 with reference TRBV7-2 and TRBJ2-7 gives the whole variable domain GAGVSQSPSNKVTEKGKDVELRCDPISGHTALYWYRQSLGQGLEFLIYFQGNSAPDKSGLPSDRFSAERTGGSVSTLTIQRTQQEDSAVYLCASSLGRESYYEQYFGPGTRLTVT.

In regard to this clonotype: A much larger clone lies one base from this, so it may be a read error. The chain joins TRBV7-6 to TRBJ2-3, with TRBD2 matching over 9 bases. Germline V gives CDR1 SGHVS, CDR2 FNYEAQ. The CDR3 has 13 residues. V shed 5 bases and J 11 bases; nucleotides not matched to a gene: 8. The DNA for the CDR3 is TGTGCCAGCAGCGCGGATAGCGGGAGCAAGCAGTATTTT. Translated: CASSADSGSKQYF.

The V and J genes are TRBV10-3 and TRBJ2-7, with D maybe TRBD2 (7 bases). The V and J ends lost 0 bases and 5 bases respectively, with 8 bases between them. Germline V lookup: CDR1 ENHRY, CDR2 SYGVKD. The CDR3 totals 13 residues. The DNA for the CDR3 is TGTGCCATCAGTGAGTCGGGGGGGCACGAGCAGTACTTC. This sequence encodes CAISESGGHEQYF.

The rearrangement joins TRBV20-1 to TRBJ2-5, with 7 bases identical to TRBD2. V trimming: 7 bases; J trimming: 4 bases; junction bases outside the gene matches: 15. The CDR3 covers 15 residues. Germline V CDR1 and CDR2: DFQATT, SNEGSKA (reference sequence). DNA of the CDR3: TGCAGTGTCGAGAGGTCGGAGGGAGGGGTAGAGACCCAGTACTTC. Translating gives CSVERSEGGVETQYF.

The gene calls are TRBV20-1 and TRBJ2-5; D remains unclear. The germline gives CDR1 DFQATT, CDR2 SNEGSKA (reference sequence). The CDR3 sequence is 13 residues long. V was trimmed by 3 bases and J by 2 bases, leaving 10 bases between them. The DNA for the CDR3 is TGCAGTGCTAGGGGGTTCCGGCAAGAGACCCAGTACTTC. The encoded protein is CSARGFRQETQYF.

This clonotype was seen more than once but under ten times. The V gene is TRBV29-1, the J gene TRBJ1-2; a weak D match, TRBD1 (5 bases). Germline V gene lookup returns CDR1 SQVTM and CDR2 ANQGSEA. The CDR3 consists of 13 residues. The germline V and J ends were trimmed by 5 bases and 6 bases, with 16 bases remaining between them. The CDR3 is CSVPGTGLHGYTF. The CDR3, as DNA: TGCAGCGTTCCCGGGACCGGTCTTCATGGCTACACCTTC. The full variable domain, in which reference TRBV29-1 and TRBJ1-2 provide the parts outside the CDR3, is SAVISQKPSRDICQRGTSLTIQCQVDSQVTMMFWYRQQPGQSLTLIATANQGSEATYESGFVIDKFPISRPNLTFSTLTVSNMSPEDSSIYLCSVPGTGLHGYTFGSGTRLTVV.

The chain is built from TRBV6-1 and TRBJ1-5; no firm D call. CDR1 is MNHNS and CDR2 is SASEGT in the germline V gene. The CDR3 consists of 15 residues. The ends were cut back, 6 bases at V and 0 bases at J, with 12 bases in the middle. The CDR3: CASRSRSPSNQPQHF. CDR3 DNA: TGTGCCAGCAGGAGTCGGTCTCCTAGCAATCAGCCCCAGCATTTT.

The CDR3 DNA is TGTGCCACCAGCGAGACGCCAGGGGAGGGTCAGCCCCAGCATTTT. Encoded protein: CATSETPGEGQPQHF. The chain recombines TRBV15 with TRBJ1-5, with D possibly TRBD1 on 6 matching bases. V was clipped by 5 bases and J by 6 bases, with 17 bases between them. Germline loops: CDR1 LNHNV, CDR2 YYDKDF (reference sequence). The CDR3 runs 15 residues.

The chain links TRBV20-1 to TRBJ2-4, with 12 bases fitting TRBD2. The end of the DNA aligns better with TRBJ2-7, so the J call may be wrong. Per germline, CDR1 DFQATT and CDR2 SNEGSKA (reference sequence). This CDR3 spans 13 amino acids. The CDR3 DNA follows: TGCAGTGCCAGGACTAGCGGGATCTACGAGCAGTACTTC. It codes for CSARTSGIYEQYF.

The V call is TRBV28, the J call TRBJ2-1; TRBD2 matches at 12 bases. The CDR3 consists of 15 residues. Germline V CDR1 and CDR2: MDHEN, SYDVKM. J lost 8 bases, V lost 7 bases, and 9 bases had no gene match. CDR3 sequence (DNA): TGTGCCAGCACCCAAGGACTAGCGGGATGGGATGAGCAGTTCTTC. It is translated as CASTQGLAGWDEQFF.